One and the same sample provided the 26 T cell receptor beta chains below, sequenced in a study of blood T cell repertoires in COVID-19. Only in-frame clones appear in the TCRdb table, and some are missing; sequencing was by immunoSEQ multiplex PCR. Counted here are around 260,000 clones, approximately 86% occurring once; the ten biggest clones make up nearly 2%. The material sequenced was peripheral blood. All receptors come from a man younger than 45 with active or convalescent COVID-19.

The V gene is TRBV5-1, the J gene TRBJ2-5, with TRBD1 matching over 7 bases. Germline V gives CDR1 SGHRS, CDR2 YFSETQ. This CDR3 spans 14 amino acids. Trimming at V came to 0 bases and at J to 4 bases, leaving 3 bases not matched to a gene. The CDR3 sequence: CASSLGDRAETQYF. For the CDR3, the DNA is TGCGCCAGCAGCTTGGGGGACAGAGCAGAGACCCAGTACTTC.

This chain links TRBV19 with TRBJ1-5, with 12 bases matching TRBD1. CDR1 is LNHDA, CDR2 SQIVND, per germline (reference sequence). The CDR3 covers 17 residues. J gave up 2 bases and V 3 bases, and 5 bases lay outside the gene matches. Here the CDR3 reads CASSIQGQGAGNQPQHF. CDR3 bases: TGTGCCAGTAGTATTCAGGGACAGGGGGCCGGCAATCAGCCCCAGCATTTT.

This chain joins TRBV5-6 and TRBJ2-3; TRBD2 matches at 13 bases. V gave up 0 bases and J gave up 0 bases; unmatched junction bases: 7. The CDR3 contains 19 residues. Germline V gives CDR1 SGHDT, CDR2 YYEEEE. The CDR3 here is CASSLGGTSGGASTDTQYF. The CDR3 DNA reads TGTGCCAGCAGCTTGGGAGGTACTAGCGGGGGGGCAAGCACAGATACGCAGTATTTT.

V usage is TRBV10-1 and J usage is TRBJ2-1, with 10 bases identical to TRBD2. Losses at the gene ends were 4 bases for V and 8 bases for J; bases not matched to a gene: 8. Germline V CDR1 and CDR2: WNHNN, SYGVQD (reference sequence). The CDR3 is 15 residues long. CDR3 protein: CASSVASGGLDEQFF. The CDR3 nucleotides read TGCGCCAGCAGTGTAGCTAGCGGGGGTCTGGATGAGCAGTTCTTC.

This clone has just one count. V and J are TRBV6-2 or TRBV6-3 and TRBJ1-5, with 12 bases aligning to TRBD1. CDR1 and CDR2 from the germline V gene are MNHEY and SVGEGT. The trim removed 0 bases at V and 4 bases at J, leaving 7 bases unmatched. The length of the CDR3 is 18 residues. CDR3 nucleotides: TGTGCCAGCAGTTACTCCGGGACAGGGGGCTCTGGAAATCAGCCCCAGCATTTT. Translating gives CASSYSGTGGSGNQPQHF.

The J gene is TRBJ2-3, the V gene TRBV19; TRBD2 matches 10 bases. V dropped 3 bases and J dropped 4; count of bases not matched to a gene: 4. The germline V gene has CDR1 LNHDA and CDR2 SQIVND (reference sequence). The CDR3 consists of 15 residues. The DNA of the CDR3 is TGTGCCAGTAGTATGGCTAGCGGGGGCTCAGATACGCAGTATTTT. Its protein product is CASSMASGGSDTQYF. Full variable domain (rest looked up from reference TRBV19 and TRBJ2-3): DGGITQSPKYLFRKEGQNVTLSCEQNLNHDAMYWYRQDPGQGLRLIYYSQIVNDFQKGDIAEGYSVSREKKESFPLTVTSAQKNPTAFYLCASSMASGGSDTQYFGPGTRLTVL.

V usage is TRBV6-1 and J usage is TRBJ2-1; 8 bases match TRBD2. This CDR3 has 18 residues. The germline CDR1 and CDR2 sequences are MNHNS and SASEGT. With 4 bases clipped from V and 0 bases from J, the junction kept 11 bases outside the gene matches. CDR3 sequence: CASSGSGSGDSSYNEQFF. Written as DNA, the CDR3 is TGTGCCAGCAGTGGTTCGGGTAGCGGGGATAGCTCCTACAATGAGCAGTTCTTC.

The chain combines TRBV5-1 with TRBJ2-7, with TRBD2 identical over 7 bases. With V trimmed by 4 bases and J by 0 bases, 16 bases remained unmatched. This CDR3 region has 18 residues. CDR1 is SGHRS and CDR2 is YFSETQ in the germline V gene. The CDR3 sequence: CASSEAGRIYPRSYEQYF. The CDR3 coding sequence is TGCGCCAGCAGCGAAGCGGGGCGGATCTACCCCCGCTCCTACGAGCAGTACTTC.

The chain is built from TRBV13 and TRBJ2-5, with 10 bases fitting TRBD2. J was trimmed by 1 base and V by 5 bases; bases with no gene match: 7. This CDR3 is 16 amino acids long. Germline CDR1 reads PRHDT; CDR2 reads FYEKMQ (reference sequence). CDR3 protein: CASSRRLAGGQETQYF. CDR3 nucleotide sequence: TGTGCCAGCAGCAGACGACTAGCGGGCGGCCAAGAGACCCAGTACTTC.

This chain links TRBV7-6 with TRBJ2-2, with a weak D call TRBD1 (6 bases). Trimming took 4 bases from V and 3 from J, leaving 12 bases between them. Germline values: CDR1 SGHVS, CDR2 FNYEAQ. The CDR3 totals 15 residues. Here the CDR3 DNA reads TGTGCCAGCAGCTCCTGGGACACCTACACCGGGGAGCTGTTTTTT. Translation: CASSSWDTYTGELFF.

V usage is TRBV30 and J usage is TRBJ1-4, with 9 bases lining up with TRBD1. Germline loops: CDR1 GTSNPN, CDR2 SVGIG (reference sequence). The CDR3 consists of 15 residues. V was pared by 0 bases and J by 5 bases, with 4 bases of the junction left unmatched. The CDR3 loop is CAWSVQDRGNEKLFF. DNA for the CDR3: TGTGCCTGGAGTGTACAGGACAGGGGAAATGAAAAACTGTTTTTT.

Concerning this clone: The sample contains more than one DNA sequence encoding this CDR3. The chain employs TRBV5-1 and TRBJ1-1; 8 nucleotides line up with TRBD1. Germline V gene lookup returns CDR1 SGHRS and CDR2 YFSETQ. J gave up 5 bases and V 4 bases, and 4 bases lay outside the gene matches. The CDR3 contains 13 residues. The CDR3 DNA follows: TGCGCCAGCAGCGGTGACAGGGGAACTGAAGCTTTCTTT. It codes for CASSGDRGTEAFF.

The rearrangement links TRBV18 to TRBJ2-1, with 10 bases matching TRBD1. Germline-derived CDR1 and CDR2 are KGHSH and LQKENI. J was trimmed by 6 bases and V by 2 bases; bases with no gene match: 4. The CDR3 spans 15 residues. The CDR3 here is CASSPRDRGGNEQFF. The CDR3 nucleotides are TGTGCCAGCTCACCAAGGGACAGGGGAGGCAATGAGCAGTTCTTC.

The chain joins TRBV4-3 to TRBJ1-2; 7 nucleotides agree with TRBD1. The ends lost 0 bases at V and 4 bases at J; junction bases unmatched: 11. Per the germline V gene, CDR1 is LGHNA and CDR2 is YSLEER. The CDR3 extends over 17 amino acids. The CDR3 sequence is CASSQDLETGRPYGYTF. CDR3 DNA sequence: TGCGCCAGCAGCCAAGATCTTGAGACAGGGAGGCCCTATGGCTACACCTTC.

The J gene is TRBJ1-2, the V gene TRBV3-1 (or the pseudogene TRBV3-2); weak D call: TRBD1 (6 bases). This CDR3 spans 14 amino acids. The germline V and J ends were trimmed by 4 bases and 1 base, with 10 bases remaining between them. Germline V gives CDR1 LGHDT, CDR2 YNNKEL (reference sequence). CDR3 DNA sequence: TGTGCCAGCAGCCGGACAGAAAATAACTATGGCTACACCTTC. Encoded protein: CASSRTENNYGYTF.

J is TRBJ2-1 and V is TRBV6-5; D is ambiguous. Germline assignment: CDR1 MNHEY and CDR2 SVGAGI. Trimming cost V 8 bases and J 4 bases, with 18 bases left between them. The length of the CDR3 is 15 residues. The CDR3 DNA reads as TGTGCCAGCCTCCTCAGATCGTCCCAATACAATGAGCAGTTCTTC. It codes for CASLLRSSQYNEQFF.

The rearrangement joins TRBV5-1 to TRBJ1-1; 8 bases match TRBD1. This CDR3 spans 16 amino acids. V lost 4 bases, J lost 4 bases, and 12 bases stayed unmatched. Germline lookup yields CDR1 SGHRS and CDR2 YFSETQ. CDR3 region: CASSQDRGARITEAFF. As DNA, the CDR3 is TGCGCCAGCAGCCAAGACAGGGGCGCGCGAATCACTGAAGCTTTCTTT.

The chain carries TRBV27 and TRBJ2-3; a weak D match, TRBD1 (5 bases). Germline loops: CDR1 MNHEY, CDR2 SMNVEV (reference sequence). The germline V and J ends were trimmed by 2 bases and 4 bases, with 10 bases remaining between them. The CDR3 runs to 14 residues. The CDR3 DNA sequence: TGTGCCAGCAGTTTAGCAGGGATCCCAGATACGCAGTATTTT. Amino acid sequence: CASSLAGIPDTQYF.

Written as DNA, the CDR3 is TGCGCCAGCAGCACGGGTAGGTTACTAGCGGGGCCTACCTACAATGAGCAGTTCTTC. Its protein is CASSTGRLLAGPTYNEQFF. V and J are TRBV5-1 and TRBJ2-1, with TRBD2 identical over 10 bases. This CDR3 has 19 residues. CDR1 and CDR2 (germline): SGHRS, YFSETQ. Trimming at V came to 4 bases and at J to 2 bases, leaving 15 bases not matched to a gene.

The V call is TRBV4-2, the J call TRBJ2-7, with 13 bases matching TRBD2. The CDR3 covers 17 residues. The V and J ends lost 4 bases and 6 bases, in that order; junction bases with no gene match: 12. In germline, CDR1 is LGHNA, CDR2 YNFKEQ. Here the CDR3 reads CASSLTTSGGALPEQYF. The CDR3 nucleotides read TGTGCCAGCAGCCTCACTACTAGCGGGGGGGCCCTCCCCGAGCAGTACTTC.

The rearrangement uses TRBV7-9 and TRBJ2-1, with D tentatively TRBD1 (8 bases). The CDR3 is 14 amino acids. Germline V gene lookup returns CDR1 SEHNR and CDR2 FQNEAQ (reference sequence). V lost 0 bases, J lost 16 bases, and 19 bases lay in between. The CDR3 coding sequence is TGTGCCAGCAGCTTAGCTCGGGGAGGGGACAGGAGATTCTTC. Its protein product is CASSLARGGDRRFF.

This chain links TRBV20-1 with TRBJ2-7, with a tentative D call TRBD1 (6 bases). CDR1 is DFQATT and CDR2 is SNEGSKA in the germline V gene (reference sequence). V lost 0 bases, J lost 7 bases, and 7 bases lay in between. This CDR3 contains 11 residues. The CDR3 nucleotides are TGCAGTGCTAGAGATCAGGGGGAGCAGTACTTC. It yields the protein CSARDQGEQYF.

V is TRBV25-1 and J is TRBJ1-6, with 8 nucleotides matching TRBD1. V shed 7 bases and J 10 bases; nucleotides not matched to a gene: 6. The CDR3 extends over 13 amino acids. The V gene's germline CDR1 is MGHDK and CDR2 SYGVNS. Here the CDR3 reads CASTTGAPSPLHF. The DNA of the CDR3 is TGTGCCAGCACGACAGGGGCTCCCTCACCCCTCCACTTT.

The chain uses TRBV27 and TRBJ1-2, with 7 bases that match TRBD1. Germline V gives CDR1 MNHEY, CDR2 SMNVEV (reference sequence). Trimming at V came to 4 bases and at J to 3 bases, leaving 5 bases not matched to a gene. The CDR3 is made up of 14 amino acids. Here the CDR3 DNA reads TGTGCCAGCAGTTCCCCGGGACAGCACTATGGCTACACCTTC. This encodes CASSSPGQHYGYTF.

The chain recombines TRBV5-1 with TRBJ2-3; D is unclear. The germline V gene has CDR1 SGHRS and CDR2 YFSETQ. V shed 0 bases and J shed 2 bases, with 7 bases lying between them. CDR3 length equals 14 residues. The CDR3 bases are TGCGCCAGCAGCTTGGGTAAAATCACAGATACGCAGTATTTT. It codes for CASSLGKITDTQYF. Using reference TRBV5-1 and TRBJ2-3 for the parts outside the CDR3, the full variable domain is KAGVTQTPRYLIKTRGQQVTLSCSPISGHRSVSWYQQTPGQGLQFLFEYFSETQRNKGNFPGRFSGRQFSNSRSEMNVSTLELGDSALYLCASSLGKITDTQYFGPGTRLTVL.

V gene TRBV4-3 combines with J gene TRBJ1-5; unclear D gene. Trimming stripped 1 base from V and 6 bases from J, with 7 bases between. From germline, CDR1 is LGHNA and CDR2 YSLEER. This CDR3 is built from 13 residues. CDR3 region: CASSQVLGQPQHF. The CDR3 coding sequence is TGCGCCAGCAGCCAAGTTCTCGGTCAGCCCCAGCATTTT.